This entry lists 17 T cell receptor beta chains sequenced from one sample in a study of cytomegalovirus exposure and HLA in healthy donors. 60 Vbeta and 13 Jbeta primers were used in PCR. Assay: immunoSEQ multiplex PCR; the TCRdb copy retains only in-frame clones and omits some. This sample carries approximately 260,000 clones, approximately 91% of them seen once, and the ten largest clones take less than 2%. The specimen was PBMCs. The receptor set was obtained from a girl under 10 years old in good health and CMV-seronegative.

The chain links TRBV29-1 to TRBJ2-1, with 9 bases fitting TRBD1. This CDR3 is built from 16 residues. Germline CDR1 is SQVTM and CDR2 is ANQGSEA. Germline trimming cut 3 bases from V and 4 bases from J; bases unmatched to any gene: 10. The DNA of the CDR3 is TGCAGCGTTGACCGCGTCGACAGGGGGAATTACAATGAGCAGTTCTTC. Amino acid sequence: CSVDRVDRGNYNEQFF.

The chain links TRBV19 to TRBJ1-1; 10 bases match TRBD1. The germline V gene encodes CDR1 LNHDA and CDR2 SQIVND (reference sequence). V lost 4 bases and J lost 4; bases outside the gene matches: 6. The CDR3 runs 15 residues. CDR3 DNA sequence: TGTGCCAGTAGTAGACAGGGGGCAGGCGGCACTGAAGCTTTCTTT. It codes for CASSRQGAGGTEAFF.

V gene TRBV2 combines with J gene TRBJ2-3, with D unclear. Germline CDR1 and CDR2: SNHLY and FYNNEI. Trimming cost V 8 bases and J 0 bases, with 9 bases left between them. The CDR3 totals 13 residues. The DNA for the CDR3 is TGTGCCAGCCTCCCCCCGAGCACAGATACGCAGTATTTT. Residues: CASLPPSTDTQYF.

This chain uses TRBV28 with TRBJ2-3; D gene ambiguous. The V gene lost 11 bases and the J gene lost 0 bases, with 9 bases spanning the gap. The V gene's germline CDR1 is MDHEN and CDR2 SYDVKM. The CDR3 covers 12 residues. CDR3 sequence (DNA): TGTGCCTCAGTAGCTAGCACAGATACGCAGTATTTT. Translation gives CASVASTDTQYF.

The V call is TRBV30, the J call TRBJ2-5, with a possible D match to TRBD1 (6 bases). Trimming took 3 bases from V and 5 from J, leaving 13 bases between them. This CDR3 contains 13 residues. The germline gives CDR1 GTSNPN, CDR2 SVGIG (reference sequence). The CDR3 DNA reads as TGTGCCTGGAGCTTAACAGGGCTGGAGACCCAGTACTTC. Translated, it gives CAWSLTGLETQYF.

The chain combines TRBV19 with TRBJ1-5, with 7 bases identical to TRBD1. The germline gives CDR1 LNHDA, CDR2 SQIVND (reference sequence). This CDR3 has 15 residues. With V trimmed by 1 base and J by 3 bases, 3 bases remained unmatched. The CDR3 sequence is CASSIVTGINQPQHF. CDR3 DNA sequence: TGTGCCAGTAGTATAGTGACAGGGATCAATCAGCCCCAGCATTTT.

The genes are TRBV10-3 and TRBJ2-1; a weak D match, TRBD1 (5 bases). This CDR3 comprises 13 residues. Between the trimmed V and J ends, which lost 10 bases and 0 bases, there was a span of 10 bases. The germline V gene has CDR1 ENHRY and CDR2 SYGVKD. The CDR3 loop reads CATWTRSYNEQFF. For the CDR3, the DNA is TGTGCCACCTGGACACGCTCCTACAATGAGCAGTTCTTC.

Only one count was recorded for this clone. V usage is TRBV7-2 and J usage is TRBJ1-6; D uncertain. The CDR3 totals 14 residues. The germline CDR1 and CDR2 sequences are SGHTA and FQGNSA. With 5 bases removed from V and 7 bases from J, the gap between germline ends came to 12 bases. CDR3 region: CASSGGMANSPLHF. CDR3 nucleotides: TGTGCCAGCAGCGGAGGGATGGCCAATTCACCCCTCCACTTT.

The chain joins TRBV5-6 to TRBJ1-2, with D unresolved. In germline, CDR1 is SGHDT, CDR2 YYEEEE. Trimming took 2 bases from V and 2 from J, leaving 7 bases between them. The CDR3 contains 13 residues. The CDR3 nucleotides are TGTGCCAGCAGCTTAACAGAGAACTATGGCTACACCTTC. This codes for CASSLTENYGYTF. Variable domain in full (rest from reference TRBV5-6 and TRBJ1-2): DAGVTQSPTHLIKTRGQQVTLRCSPKSGHDTVSWYQQALGQGPQFIFQYYEEEERQRGNFPDRFSGHQFPNYSSELNVNALLLGDSALYLCASSLTENYGYTFGSGTRLTVV.

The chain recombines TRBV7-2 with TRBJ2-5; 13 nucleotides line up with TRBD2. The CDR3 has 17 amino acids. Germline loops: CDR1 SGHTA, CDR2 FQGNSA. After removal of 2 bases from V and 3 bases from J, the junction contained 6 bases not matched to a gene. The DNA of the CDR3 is TGTGCCAGCAGCTTAAGGACTAGCGGGAGACGGGAAGAGACCCAGTACTTC. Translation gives CASSLRTSGRREETQYF.

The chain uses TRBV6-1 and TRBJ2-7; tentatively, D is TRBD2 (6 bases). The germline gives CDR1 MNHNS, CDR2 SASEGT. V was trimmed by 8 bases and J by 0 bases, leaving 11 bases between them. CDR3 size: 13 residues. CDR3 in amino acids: CASLEGSSYEQYF. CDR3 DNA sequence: TGTGCCAGCCTGGAGGGGAGCTCCTACGAGCAGTACTTC.

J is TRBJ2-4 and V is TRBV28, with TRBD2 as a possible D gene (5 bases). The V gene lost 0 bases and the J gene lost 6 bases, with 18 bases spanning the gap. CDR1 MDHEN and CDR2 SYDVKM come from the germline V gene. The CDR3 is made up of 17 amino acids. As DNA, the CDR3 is TGTGCCAGCAGTTTATGGTCTCGAGGGATGGCAGGAAACATTCAGTACTTC. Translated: CASSLWSRGMAGNIQYF.

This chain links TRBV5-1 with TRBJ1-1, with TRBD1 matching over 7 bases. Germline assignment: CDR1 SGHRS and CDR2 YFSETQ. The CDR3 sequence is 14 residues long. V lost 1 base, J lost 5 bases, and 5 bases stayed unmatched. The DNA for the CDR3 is TGCGCCAGCAGCTTGACAGGGGCGACTACTGAAGCTTTCTTT. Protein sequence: CASSLTGATTEAFF.

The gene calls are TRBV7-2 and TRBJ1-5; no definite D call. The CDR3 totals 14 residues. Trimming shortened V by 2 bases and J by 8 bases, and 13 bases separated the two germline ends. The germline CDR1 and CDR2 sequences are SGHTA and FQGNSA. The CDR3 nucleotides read TGTGCCAGCAGCTTAAGGTCTGGAGGTGAGCCCCAGCATTTT. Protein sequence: CASSLRSGGEPQHF.

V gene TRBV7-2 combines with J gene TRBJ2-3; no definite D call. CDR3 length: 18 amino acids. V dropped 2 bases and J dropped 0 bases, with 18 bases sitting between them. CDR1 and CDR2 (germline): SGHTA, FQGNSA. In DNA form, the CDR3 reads TGTGCCAGCAGCTTACGCACTTCGGTCGGCGGTAGCACAGATACGCAGTATTTT. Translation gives CASSLRTSVGGSTDTQYF.

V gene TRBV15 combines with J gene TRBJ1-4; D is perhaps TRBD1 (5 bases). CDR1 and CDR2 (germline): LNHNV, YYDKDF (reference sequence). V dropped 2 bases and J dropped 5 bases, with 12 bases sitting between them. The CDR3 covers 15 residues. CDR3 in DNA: TGTGCCACCAGCAGACTAATGGGGGGGAATGAAAAACTGTTTTTT. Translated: CATSRLMGGNEKLFF.

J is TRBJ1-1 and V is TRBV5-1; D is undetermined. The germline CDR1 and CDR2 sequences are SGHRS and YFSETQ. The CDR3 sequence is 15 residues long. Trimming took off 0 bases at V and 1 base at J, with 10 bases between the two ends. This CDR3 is CASSLGYSENTEAFF. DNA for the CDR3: TGCGCCAGCAGCTTGGGTTACAGTGAGAACACTGAAGCTTTCTTT.